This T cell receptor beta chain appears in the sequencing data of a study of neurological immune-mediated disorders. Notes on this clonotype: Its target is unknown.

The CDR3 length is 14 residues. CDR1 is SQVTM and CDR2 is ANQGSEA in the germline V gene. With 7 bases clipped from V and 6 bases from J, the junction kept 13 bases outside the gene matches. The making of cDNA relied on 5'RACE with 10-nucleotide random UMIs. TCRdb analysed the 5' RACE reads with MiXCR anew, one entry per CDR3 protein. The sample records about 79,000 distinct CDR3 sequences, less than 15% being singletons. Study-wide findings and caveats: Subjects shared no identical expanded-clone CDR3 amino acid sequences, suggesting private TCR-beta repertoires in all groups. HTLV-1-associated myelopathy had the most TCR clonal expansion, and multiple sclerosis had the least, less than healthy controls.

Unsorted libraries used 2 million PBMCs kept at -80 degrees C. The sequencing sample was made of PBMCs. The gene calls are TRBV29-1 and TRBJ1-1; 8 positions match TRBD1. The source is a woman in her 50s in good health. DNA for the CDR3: TGCAGCGGCGGGTCAGGGGGCCCAGTAGCTGAAGCTTTCTTT. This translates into CSGGSGGPVAEAFF.